This TCR beta chain originates from a study of T-cell reconstitution after alpha-beta-depleted transplantation in children. Study conclusions and caveats: About two months after transplant, alpha-beta T cells reportedly came from several hundred expanded graft clones. At day 60, the high TCRbeta diversity found in some patients originated from recipient T cells and thymic progenitors that had survived. By one year post-transplant, T-cell counts and diversity largely arose from T cells that were newly produced.

Molecular barcoding with unique molecular identifiers was used for the TCRbeta library. TCRdb used MiXCR to reprocess the PCR reads, holding one entry per CDR3 protein. The sample holds roughly 300,000 distinct CDR3 sequences, about 9.9% seen once. This clonotype was seen many times. Its antigen is not identified. The CDR3 consists of 17 residues. The V gene's germline CDR1 is MDHEN and CDR2 SYDVKM. The trim removed 5 bases at V and 0 bases at J, leaving 5 bases unmatched. The sequence was collected from a male patient under 10 years old who had a stem cell transplant for chronic granulomatous disease, so the T cells may come from the graft donor. The V gene is TRBV28, the J gene TRBJ2-3; TRBD2 matches at 13 bases. The sample was peripheral blood, taken 180 days after TCRalphabeta/CD19-depleted stem cell transplant. DNA for the CDR3: TGTGCCAGCAGTCTGGGACTAGCGGGACCTAGCACAGATACGCAGTATTTT. Translating it yields CASSLGLAGPSTDTQYF.